Included here is one T cell receptor beta chain sequence, with context. Its matching antigen is unknown. Once extracted for a subset, genomic DNA was divided evenly among several immunoSEQ plates. The method was immunoSEQ multiplex PCR; TCRdb's version includes in-frame clones alone and lacks a portion of them. The sample includes fewer than 1.6 million clones, 98% seen only once; the top ten take approximately 0.4%. These data come from a study of shared clonotypes between healthy human individuals. Study observations and caveats: Naive subsets generally had larger estimated richness than memory subsets.

Study donors comprised healthy, HIV-negative adults devoid of recent acute infection or vaccination. CDR3 size: 15 residues. Germline CDR1 is MNHEY and CDR2 is SVGAGI. J lost 4 bases, V lost 6 bases, and 4 bases had no gene match. The source of this sequence is a man in his thirties or forties in good health. Material for sequencing was naive CD4+ T cells sorted from blood. Regarding subset: CD45RA+ positively selected. J is TRBJ2-7 and V is TRBV6-5, with 15 bases aligning to TRBD2. The CDR3 region is CASRMGLAGGYEQYF. In DNA, the CDR3 is TGTGCCAGCAGAATGGGACTAGCGGGAGGTTACGAGCAGTACTTC.